This paragraph covers one T cell receptor (beta chain) sequence. Its cognate antigen is unknown. This sample stems from a study of blood T cells in healthy people across ages. Using a J-beta primer mix together with a sample-barcoded 5' primer, a second PCR was run for about 6 to 11 cycles. TCRdb processed the 5' RACE reads anew with MiXCR; each CDR3 protein has one entry. The sample comprises 1.6 million or so distinct CDR3 sequences, roughly 30% of which are singletons, and about 11% rests with the top ten. Study-wide points: Getting older went along with TCR beta diversity per million T cells dropping roughly linearly.

Per individual sample, total RNA of at least 6 micrograms was extracted. Material: blood. This clonotype was obtained from a young woman in good health.

The CDR3 spells CASSPQKLAGGETQYF. Written as DNA, the CDR3 is TGCGCCAGCAGCCCGCAAAAACTAGCGGGGGGAGAGACCCAGTACTTC. V and J are TRBV5-1 and TRBJ2-5, with TRBD2 matching over 12 bases. The CDR3 length is 16 residues. Germline lookup yields CDR1 SGHRS and CDR2 YFSETQ. Unmatched junction bases numbered 8, after V lost 4 bases and J lost 4 bases. Drawing the rest from reference TRBV5-1 and TRBJ2-5, the complete variable domain is KAGVTQTPRYLIKTRGQQVTLSCSPISGHRSVSWYQQTPGQGLQFLFEYFSETQRNKGNFPGRFSGRQFSNSRSEMNVSTLELGDSALYLCASSPQKLAGGETQYFGPGTRLLVL.